This TCR beta chain was found in a study of blood T cell repertoires in COVID-19. The wider study: The samples span acute and convalescent COVID-19 from the United States, Italy and Spain. PBMCs, B-cell-depleted T cells, or T cells were the source of the cDNA or gDNA that made up the material.

Patients at the Seattle site were enrolled during active infection and followed longitudinally. The germline CDR1 and CDR2 sequences are SGHNT and YYREEE (reference sequence). The CDR3 loop spans 16 amino acids. Germline trimming cut 2 bases from V and 0 bases from J; bases unmatched to any gene: 2. For this clone: In the same sample, other DNA sequences code for this CDR3.

Authors' methods: Reference gene primer amplification gave estimated nucleated cell counts. Using immunoSEQ multiplex PCR, the repertoire was profiled, and TCRdb retains in-frame clones only, with some absent. From that table come the V and J calls and clone size; the DNA was used to work out D and trimming. This table has around 220,000 clones, approximately 80% appearing once. The rearrangement links TRBV5-4 to TRBJ2-1, with 10 bases lining up with TRBD2. Sequenced sample: peripheral blood. The TCR originated in a woman of 80 years or more with COVID-19, enrolled during active disease. CDR3 DNA sequence: TGTGCCAGCAGCTTAGCGGGGGGGAGCTCCTACAATGAGCAGTTCTTC. This codes for CASSLAGGSSYNEQFF. The whole variable domain, remainder taken from reference TRBV5-4 and TRBJ2-1, is ETGVTQSPTHLIKTRGQQVTLRCSSQSGHNTVSWYQQALGQGPQFIFQYYREEENGRGNFPPRFSGLQFPNYSSELNVNALELDDSALYLCASSLAGGSSYNEQFFGPGTRLTVL.